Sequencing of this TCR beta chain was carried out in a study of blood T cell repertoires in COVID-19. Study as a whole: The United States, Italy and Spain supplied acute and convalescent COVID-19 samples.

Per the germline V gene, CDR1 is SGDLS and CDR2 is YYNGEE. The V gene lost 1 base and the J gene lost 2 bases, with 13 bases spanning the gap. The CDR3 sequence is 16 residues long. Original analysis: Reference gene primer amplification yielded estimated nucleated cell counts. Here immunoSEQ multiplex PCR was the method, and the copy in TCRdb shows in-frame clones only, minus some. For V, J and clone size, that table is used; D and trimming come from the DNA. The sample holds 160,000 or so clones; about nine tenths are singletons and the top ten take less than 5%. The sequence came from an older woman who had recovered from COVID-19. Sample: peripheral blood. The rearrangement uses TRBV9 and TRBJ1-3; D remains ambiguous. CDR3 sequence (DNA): TGTGCCAGCAGCGTATTCCCGGGGAACACTGGAAACACCATATATTTT. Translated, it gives CASSVFPGNTGNTIYF.